Included here is one TCR beta chain sequence, with context. One junction end does not reproduce the germline sequence, and a read error may be involved. The sample comes from a study of tumor-infiltrating lymphocytes in oesophageal squamous cell carcinoma. The CDR3 length is 14 residues. Looked up from germline, CDR1 is MNHNS and CDR2 is SASEGT. MiXCR, run by TCRdb on the PCR reads, gives a single entry per CDR3 protein. The data contain 5,500 to 7,500 distinct CDR3 sequences, 13% to 15% of them seen just once; the ten biggest clones take up approximately 17%. The sequence was collected from a male donor with esophageal squamous cell carcinoma. The chain combines TRBV6-1 with TRBJ1-4, with unresolved D. The material sequenced was esophageal tumor tissue. CDR3 amino acids: CASREGRGDEKLVF. CDR3 nucleotides: TGTGCCAGCAGGGAAGGGCGAGGCGATGAGAAACTGGTTTTT.